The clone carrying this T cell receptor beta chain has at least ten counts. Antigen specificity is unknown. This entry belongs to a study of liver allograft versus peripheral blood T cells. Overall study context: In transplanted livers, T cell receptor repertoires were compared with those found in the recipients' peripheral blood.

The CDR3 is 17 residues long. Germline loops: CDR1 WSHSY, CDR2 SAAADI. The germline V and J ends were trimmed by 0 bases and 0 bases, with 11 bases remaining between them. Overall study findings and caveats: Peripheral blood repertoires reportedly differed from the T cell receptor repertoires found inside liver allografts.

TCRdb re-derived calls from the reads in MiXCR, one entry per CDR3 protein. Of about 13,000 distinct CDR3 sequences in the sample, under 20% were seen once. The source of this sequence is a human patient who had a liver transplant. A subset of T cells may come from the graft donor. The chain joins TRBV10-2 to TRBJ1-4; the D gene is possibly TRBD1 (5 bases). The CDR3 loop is CASSESLRVATNEKLFF. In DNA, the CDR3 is TGCGCCAGCAGTGAGTCCCTCAGGGTTGCAACTAATGAAAAACTGTTTTTT.